This T cell receptor beta chain was sequenced in a study of T-cell memory formation after mild COVID-19 (dated by TCRdb to the early 2020s). Regarding the complete study: TCR sequence clusters from the two donors were largely donor specific. Longitudinal TCRalpha and TCRbeta repertoire sequencing tracked T-cell clones expanding and contracting after mild COVID-19 in two donors. The cohort was made up of two young adult volunteers, one female and one male, who were previously healthy. The research as a whole found: SARS-CoV-2 specificity of the second-wave clones peaking on day 37 was not confirmed. From day 15 to 85, contracting clones showed balanced CD4/CD8 phenotypes, whereas a second wave of clones that expanded from day 15 to 37 leaned towards CD4+. Contracting CD4+ clones turned up mainly in the CM and EM memory subsets, whereas EMRA was where CD8+ clones were enriched. Some responding clones were detected in pre-infection memory, which suggested that pre-existing cross-reactive memory T cells had joined the SARS-CoV-2 response. Only a couple of mild cases were covered in the study, and larger cohorts including severe cases with pre-infection samples were considered necessary.

Sequencing used an Illumina NovaSeq 6000. cDNA libraries for TCRalpha and TCRbeta were prepared by 5'RACE using constant-segment primers, with sample barcodes and unique molecular identifiers added. RNA was extracted from every sample with Trizol reagent. Amplification of the libraries took two PCR steps, and the second step added a second sample barcode plus Illumina TruSeq adapters. The libraries were sequenced on an Illumina NovaSeq using 2 x 150 bp paired-end reads. Per the authors' processing: The reads were demultiplexed and collapsed into UMI-guided consensus sequences using migec v1.2.7. Using mixcr v2.1.11, the UMI consensuses were aligned to TRA and TRB V and J templates and assembled into clonotypes. Clonotypes were classified as expanded or contracted when called significant by both edgeR and NoisET, with noise models trained on biological replicates. For edgeR calls, a false discovery rate-adjusted p below 0.01 and a log2 fold-change threshold of 1 were applied. PCA with hierarchical clustering of max-normalized trajectories of the 1000 most abundant clonotypes was used as exploratory dynamics analysis. Separately sequenced CD4+ and CD8+ repertoires were used to assign the CD4 or CD8 phenotype of responding clones. Starting from the raw public reads, TCRdb applied fastp trimming at Q25, assembled clones with MiXCR and retained in-frame beta chains. Here each entry gathers all rows of one CDR3 protein and keeps the most common genes and DNA. These V and J calls are TCRdb output, not the study's own analysis. For this sample the table gives around 470,000 distinct CDR3 sequences, of which 15% to 20% were detected only once. 7.5% to 10% of the sample goes to the ten largest clones.

PBMCs were isolated by Ficoll-Paque density gradient centrifugation. The CDR3 goes from the cysteine to the phenylalanine over 19 residues. Only the CDR3 DNA is retained, 57 bases long and in frame from the first base. V loses 6 bases at its end and J loses 0 bases; junction bases beyond the gene matches: 17. In this sample, this clonotype turned up a few times. This clone's antigen is unknown. Base qualities were left out, and no much larger clone turns up one base away. This sequence uses TRBV12-3 or TRBV12-4 and TRBJ1-2, with 9 central nucleotides matching TRBD1. The TCR comes from an adult woman who had mild COVID-19 (a few samples of this study predate the infection). The sample titles of this study are shuffled in the database, so cell type and time point are left out; the donor was told from shared clones. The sample was PBMCs or a T cell subset sorted from them (not recorded which). The CDR3 reads CASSYQLTGGAKTNYGYTF. The sequenced DNA: TGTGCCAGCAGCTATCAACTAACAGGGGGCGCGAAAACTAACTATGGCTACACCTTC.